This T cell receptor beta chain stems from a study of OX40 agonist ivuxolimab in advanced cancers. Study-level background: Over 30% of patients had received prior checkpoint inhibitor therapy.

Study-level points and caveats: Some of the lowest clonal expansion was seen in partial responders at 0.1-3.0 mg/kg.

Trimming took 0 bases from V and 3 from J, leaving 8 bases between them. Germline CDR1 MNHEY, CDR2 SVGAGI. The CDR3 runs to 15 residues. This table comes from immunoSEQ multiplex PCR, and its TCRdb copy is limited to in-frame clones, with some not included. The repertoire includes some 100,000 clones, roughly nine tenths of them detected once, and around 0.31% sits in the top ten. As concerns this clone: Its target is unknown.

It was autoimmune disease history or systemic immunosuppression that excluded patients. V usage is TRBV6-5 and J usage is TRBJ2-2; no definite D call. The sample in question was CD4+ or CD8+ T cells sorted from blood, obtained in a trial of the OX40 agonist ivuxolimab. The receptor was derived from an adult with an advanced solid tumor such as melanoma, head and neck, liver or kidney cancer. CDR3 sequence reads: CASSYSRLDTGELFF. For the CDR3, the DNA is TGTGCCAGCAGTTACTCGAGACTGGACACCGGGGAGCTGTTTTTT.